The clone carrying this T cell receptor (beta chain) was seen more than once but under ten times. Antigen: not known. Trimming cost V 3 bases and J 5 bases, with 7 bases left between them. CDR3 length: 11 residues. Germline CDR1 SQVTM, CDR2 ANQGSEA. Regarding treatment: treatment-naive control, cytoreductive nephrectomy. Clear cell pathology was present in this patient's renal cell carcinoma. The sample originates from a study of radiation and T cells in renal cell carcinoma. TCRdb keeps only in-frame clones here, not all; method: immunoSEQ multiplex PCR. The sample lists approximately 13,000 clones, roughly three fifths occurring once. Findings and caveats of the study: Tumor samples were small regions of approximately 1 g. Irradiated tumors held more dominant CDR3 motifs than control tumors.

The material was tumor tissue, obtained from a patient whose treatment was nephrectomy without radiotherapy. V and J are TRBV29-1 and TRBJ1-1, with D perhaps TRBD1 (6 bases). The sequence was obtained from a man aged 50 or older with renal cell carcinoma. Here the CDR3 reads CSVEDSTEAFF. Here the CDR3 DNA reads TGCAGCGTTGAGGACAGTACTGAAGCTTTCTTT.